This TCR beta chain was sequenced for a study of shared clonotypes between healthy human individuals (dated by TCRdb to about 2020). General notes on the study: The cohort comprised a couple of women and a few men aged 18 to 49 years. For each donor, CD4 naive and CD4 memory were each given three plates, CD8 naive was given two plates, and CD8 memory was given one plate. To estimate repertoire size and how much clonotype sharing occurs between individuals, the study deeply sequenced the blood TCR repertoires of about 5 healthy adults. To increase sequencing depth and limit assay-specific biases, different laboratories used diverse techniques to prepare libraries and sequence TCR repertoires. Between about 0.85 and 8.9 billion PBMCs per donor were obtained by leukapheresis. General findings and caveats noted by the study authors: Pairwise subsampling led to the expectation that sequencing depth would affect the degree of clonotype sharing among donors. Incomplete sequencing was indicated by rarefaction of sorted-subset datasets, despite the large sequencing depth. Higher generation probabilities were observed for clonotypes shared by all four sorted-subset donors than for non-shared clonotypes. Sharing across several donors was observed for 5% to 6.5% of naive CD4, over 3% of naive CD8, 2.3% of memory CD4, and less than 0.45% of memory CD8 clonotypes. Sampling was restricted to blood, and TCR repertoires in tissue are likely to differ from TCR repertoires in blood. Because the study included a small number of donors, the genetic and exposure-history diversity represented was limited. Larger estimated clonotype richness was generally found for naive subsets than for memory subsets.

Using the deep immunoSEQ assay, multiplex PCR amplified TCR CDR3 regions from genomic DNA. Extracted genomic DNA from each cell subset was distributed evenly across all wells of several immunoSEQ 96-well plates, and each plate was treated as a replicate. For sorted subsets, around 200 ng genomic DNA, equal to approximately 30,000 T cell genomes, was loaded into each replicate PCR. Purified libraries were quantified with a Qubit 3.0 fluorometer, sized on a Bioanalyzer 2100, and re-quantified with the KAPA Library Quantification kit. A separate single-read 150-cycle Illumina NextSeq 550 flow cell was used to sequence each immunoSEQ 96-well plate. In the original analysis: Because the immunoSEQ output included only junctional sequences and no quality scores, the filtering could not be the same as the filtering used for full-length reads. Sequences were annotated with PyIR, a Python wrapper for IgBLAST v1.9, using IMGT germline references to assign V/J genes and CDR3. Any read was removed if the V/J assignment was weak (E-value above 1e-6), the CDR3 was missing, or the read contained stop codons, out-of-frame junctions, or ambiguous translated residues. A V3J clonotype was defined by an identical inferred V gene, J gene, and CDR3 amino acid sequence. Percentage overlap between repertoires was computed as shared unique clonotypes divided by the size of the smaller repertoire. Richness of each repertoire was evaluated using RTK rarefaction, the Chao1 estimator, and Recon v2.1 estimates of unobserved clonotypes. Generation probabilities were computed with OLGA for all TCRbeta clonotypes obtained by the gDNA method from four donors. In its TCRdb copy, this immuneACCESS table keeps in-frame sequences only and misses some clones. Where compared with another copy, unresolved V genes explain less than half of these, and the others have no known cause. The DNA was the basis for D and trimming; V, J and clone size are from that table. The table for this sample lists around 600,000 clones; approximately 95% of them were counted only once. About 0.11% of the sample rests with the top ten.

CD8 naive samples were CD45RO-negative cells positively selected for CCR7, giving a CD45RA+CCR7+ population that excluded TemRA cells. Donors were healthy HIV-negative adults with no recently reported acute infections or vaccinations. Every donor was a Caucasian adult living in Nashville, Tennessee, USA. Blood was obtained by leukapheresis, after which PBMCs were separated by Ficoll-Histopaque density gradient centrifugation and cryopreserved in liquid nitrogen vapor phase. Analytical flow cytometry was used to check the purity and quantity of every magnetically sorted T cell population. Each sorted fraction had its genomic DNA isolated and then quantified by UV absorbance on a Nanodrop 2000c. A remark on this clone: It lacks a known antigen. There are no base qualities to consult, and no much larger clone falls within one base.

What was sequenced was naive CD8+ T cells sorted from blood. The cell subset or site tag for this specimen amounts to: CD45RA+CCR7+. The receptor comes from a woman under 40 in good health.

CDR3 loop: CASSAGGEGSYEQYF. The DNA reads TGTGCCAGCAGTGCCGGGGGGGAGGGCTCCTACGAGCAGTACTTC. This chain joins TRBV6-5 to TRBJ2-7; TRBD2 aligns with 8 central bases. From cysteine to phenylalanine, the CDR3 is 15 amino acids long. CDR3 DNA only is kept here, 45 bases in frame from base 1. The junction shows trimming of 5 bases on V and 0 bases on J, and the gene matches do not reach 6 bases of it. In the germline V gene, CDR1 corresponds to MNHEY and CDR2 to SVGAGI.